Listed below are T cell receptor beta chains from one sample, sequenced in a study of blood T cell repertoires in COVID-19. TCRdb's table, derived via immunoSEQ multiplex PCR, lists solely in-frame clones and lacks some. Among approximately 360,000 clones listed, about 89% were seen once. The source material was PBMCs or T cells enriched from blood (not recorded which). The source is a man in his forties in a cohort exposed to, infected with or recovered from COVID-19 (not recorded which). Each CDR3 is given without its conserved first and last residue. Fields, in order: J gene, D gene, V gene, CDR3 protein. D genes are given only for firm matches.

j_call: TRBJ2-2
d_call: NA
v_call: TRBV5-4
cdr3_aa: ASSPAAQGYSGELF

j_call: TRBJ1-1
d_call: NA
v_call: TRBV27
cdr3_aa: ASSSPGVVGEAF

j_call: TRBJ1-1
d_call: NA
v_call: TRBV11-3
cdr3_aa: ASSQGAGTEAF

j_call: TRBJ2-1
d_call: TRBD2
v_call: TRBV7-9
cdr3_aa: ASSSEIGTSGYNEQF

j_call: TRBJ1-1
d_call: NA
v_call: TRBV11-2
cdr3_aa: ASSLQASMNTEAF

j_call: TRBJ1-4
d_call: NA
v_call: TRBV7-9
cdr3_aa: ASSPQGTINEKLF

j_call: TRBJ2-2
d_call: TRBD1
v_call: TRBV6-5
cdr3_aa: ASNSGRGRTGELF

j_call: TRBJ2-1
d_call: NA
v_call: TRBV30
cdr3_aa: AWSYFNEQF

j_call: TRBJ2-3
d_call: TRBD2
v_call: TRBV4-2
cdr3_aa: ASSEREGDTQY

j_call: TRBJ1-6
d_call: NA
v_call: TRBV18
cdr3_aa: ASSPYPNNSPLH

j_call: TRBJ1-3
d_call: NA
v_call: TRBV25-1
cdr3_aa: ASSEVSSSGNTIY

j_call: TRBJ1-6
d_call: NA
v_call: TRBV5-1
cdr3_aa: ASSTNTGRSPLH

j_call: TRBJ2-7
d_call: TRBD2
v_call: TRBV28
cdr3_aa: ASSERTSGRTYEQY

j_call: TRBJ1-1
d_call: NA
v_call: TRBV7-9
cdr3_aa: ASSVGRGNTEAF

j_call: TRBJ2-1
d_call: TRBD2
v_call: TRBV6-5
cdr3_aa: ASTRTSGTNNEQF

j_call: TRBJ1-5
d_call: NA
v_call: TRBV30
cdr3_aa: AWAETANQPQH

j_call: TRBJ1-2
d_call: NA
v_call: TRBV27
cdr3_aa: ASSTRSGTSNYGYT

j_call: TRBJ2-7
d_call: TRBD2
v_call: TRBV6-4
cdr3_aa: ASRAIAGGAYEQY

j_call: TRBJ1-3
d_call: TRBD1
v_call: TRBV5-6
cdr3_aa: ASSLSGTGGRNTIY

j_call: TRBJ2-3
d_call: NA
v_call: TRBV5-1
cdr3_aa: ASSFPGLAFRDTQY

j_call: TRBJ1-3
d_call: NA
v_call: TRBV19
cdr3_aa: ASNGHSGNTIY

j_call: TRBJ1-6
d_call: NA
v_call: TRBV5-6
cdr3_aa: ASSSVVGGSSYNSPLH

j_call: TRBJ2-1
d_call: TRBD1
v_call: TRBV5-1
cdr3_aa: ASSLAGTVSYNEQF

j_call: TRBJ1-5
d_call: NA
v_call: TRBV7-9
cdr3_aa: ASSRDGNQPQH

j_call: TRBJ1-3
d_call: TRBD1
v_call: TRBV19
cdr3_aa: ASSTGTGRSGNTIY

j_call: TRBJ1-5
d_call: NA
v_call: TRBV19
cdr3_aa: ASSIAGALNQPQH

j_call: TRBJ1-3
d_call: NA
v_call: TRBV19
cdr3_aa: ASSMRGSSGNTIY

j_call: TRBJ2-5
d_call: NA
v_call: TRBV11-3
cdr3_aa: ASSPGLGQIQETQY